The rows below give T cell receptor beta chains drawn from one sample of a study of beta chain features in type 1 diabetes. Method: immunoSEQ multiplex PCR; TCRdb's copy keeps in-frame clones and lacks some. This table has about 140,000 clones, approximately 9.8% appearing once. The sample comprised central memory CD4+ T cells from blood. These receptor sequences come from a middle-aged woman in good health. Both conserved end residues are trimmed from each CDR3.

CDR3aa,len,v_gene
ASSPKPGDTQY,11,TRBV27
ASSSGGRASYEQY,13,TRBV5-4
ASSFATNEKLF,11,TRBV11-2
ASSWRAGQETQY,12,TRBV7-2
ASSLWRGGTVREQY,14,TRBV7-2
ASSLLIGQGTYEQY,14,TRBV11-2
ASSLGLTSGKSTDTQY,16,TRBV5-1
ASSEVGGGWSSYEQY,15,TRBV6-1
ASSLGSGGAHNEQF,14,TRBV5-4
ASSFLVSSTNYGYT,14,TRBV6-6
ASSLYGGEQY,10,TRBV27
ASSTYTGGADGYT,13,TRBV18
ASSITGGAFEQY,12,TRBV9
ASSLDGGHEAF,11,TRBV7-8
ASSVAGEPPSYEQY,14,TRBV9
ASSFRRGGSTEAF,13,TRBV5-8
ASSAQTSGAFGDEQF,15,TRBV5-1
ASSELQGVNTEAF,13,TRBV25-1
ASWTDDNYGYT,11,TRBV5-1
ASSRGQSGYT,10,TRBV2
ASSLTTSVTQDTQY,14,TRBV5-1
ASSQDLSAGGSSYEQY,16,TRBV14
ASSPYLSPYEQY,12,TRBV7-2
ASSGDRGDKNIQY,13,TRBV7-9
ASSLGTGGEETQY,13,TRBV5-8
ASSLGDRITDTQY,13,TRBV5-1